Listed below are T cell receptor beta chains from one sample, sequenced in a study of blood T cell repertoires in COVID-19. Repertoires were generated with immunoSEQ multiplex PCR, while TCRdb's copy carries only in-frame clones and drops some. The sample carries around 130,000 clones, 88% recorded once. Sequenced: peripheral blood. These receptors were obtained from a human donor with COVID-19, enrolled during active disease. The donor label of this sample is uncertain. Both conserved end residues are part of each CDR3. D genes are given only for firm matches. A row's size may be missing; if present it is once, few, many or a size class.

size,V,J,D,DNA,CDR3
.,TRBV5-1,TRBJ2-3,.,TGCGCCAGCAGCTTAACAGGCAGCACAGATACGCAGTATTTT,CASSLTGSTDTQYF
.,TRBV4-1,TRBJ2-7,.,TGCGCCAGCAGCCAATCCTCTAGGTCTGATCCCCTGGGTCCCTACGAGCAGTACTTC,CASSQSSRSDPLGPYEQYF
.,TRBV6-5,TRBJ1-6,.,TGTGCCAGCAGCCTAACGGAGGGTTCACCCCTCCACTTT,CASSLTEGSPLHF
once,TRBV5-6,TRBJ1-3,.,TGTGCCAGCAGCTTTAGGGGCTCCTCCTCTGGAAACACCATATATTTT,CASSFRGSSSGNTIYF
.,TRBV6-6,TRBJ1-4,.,TGTGCCAGCAGTTACAGGGGGAGCGAAAAACTGTTTTTT,CASSYRGSEKLFF
.,TRBV12-5,TRBJ2-2,.,TGTGCTAGTGGTATGGGGGGGCCTGTCACCGGGGAGCTGTTTTTT,CASGMGGPVTGELFF
.,TRBV12-5,TRBJ1-1,.,TGTGCTAGTGGTTTGAGCGGGGTACACACTGAAGCTTTCTTT,CASGLSGVHTEAFF
.,TRBV11-2,TRBJ1-1,.,TGTGCCAGCAGCTTGGAGGGATTGAACACTGAAGCTTTCTTT,CASSLEGLNTEAFF
.,TRBV4-1,TRBJ2-5,TRBD2,TGCGCCAGCAGCCTATCGGGAGGGGCGGGGGGAGAGACCCAGTACTTC,CASSLSGGAGGETQYF
.,TRBV2,TRBJ2-5,TRBD2,TGTGCCAGCAGTGGGACTAGCGGAGAGACCCAGTACTTC,CASSGTSGETQYF
.,TRBV10-1,TRBJ2-5,TRBD1,TGCGCCAGCGGTGCCGGGACAGCACAAGAGACCCAGTACTTC,CASGAGTAQETQYF
few,TRBV5-4,TRBJ1-2,.,TGTGCCAGCAGCTCCGGACATATGACTAACTATGGCTACACCTTC,CASSSGHMTNYGYTF
.,TRBV2,TRBJ2-7,.,TGTGCCAGCAGTGAGGGCGGGCAGGCAGCCTACGAGCAGTACTTC,CASSEGGQAAYEQYF
.,TRBV7-3,TRBJ2-3,TRBD2,TGTGCCAGCAGCTCCCAAGCGGGGGACACAGATACGCAGTATTTT,CASSSQAGDTDTQYF
.,TRBV25-1,TRBJ2-7,.,TGTGCCAGCAGTGAATTGATAGGGGGAACGAGTGAGCAGTACTTC,CASSELIGGTSEQYF
.,TRBV2,TRBJ2-7,TRBD1,TGTGCCAGCAAATGGACAGGGGAGTACGAGCAGTACTTC,CASKWTGEYEQYF
.,TRBV19,TRBJ1-1,.,TGTGCCAGTAGTTACGTAGGGGGTAACACTGAAGCTTTCTTT,CASSYVGGNTEAFF
.,TRBV5-1,TRBJ2-2,TRBD2,TGCGCCAGCAGTGTCTCGCGGGGGACCACCGGGGAGCTGTTTTTT,CASSVSRGTTGELFF
.,TRBV28,TRBJ1-2,.,TGTGCCAGCATTCTACGGCGGGGGGCCTATGGCTACACCTTC,CASILRRGAYGYTF
.,TRBV4-1,TRBJ1-5,TRBD1,TGCGCCAGCAGCCAAGGCACAGGGGGACAGCCCCAGCATTTT,CASSQGTGGQPQHF
.,TRBV5-1,TRBJ2-7,TRBD1,TGCGCCAGCAGCTTGGGAACAGGGGGCGGATCCTCCTACGAGCAGTACTTC,CASSLGTGGGSSYEQYF
.,TRBV5-4,TRBJ2-5,.,TGTGCCAGCAGCTTAACAGGGTTCTTGGTTGAGACCCAGTACTTC,CASSLTGFLVETQYF
.,TRBV5-1,TRBJ1-1,.,TGCGCCAGCAGCTGGGGACTCACGAGGGACACTGAAGCTTTCTTT,CASSWGLTRDTEAFF
.,TRBV24-1,TRBJ2-3,.,TGTGCCACCAGTGTCGCAGATACGCAGTATTTT,CATSVADTQYF
.,TRBV11-2,TRBJ2-1,TRBD2,TGTGCCAGCAGCGGCGGGGGGTCCTACAATGAGCAGTTCTTC,CASSGGGSYNEQFF
.,TRBV24-1,TRBJ2-2,TRBD1,TGTGCCACCAGTGCCCTCGACAGGGCCGGGGAGCTGTTTTTT,CATSALDRAGELFF
once,TRBV24-1,TRBJ2-5,TRBD1,TGTGCCACCAGTGACAGGGGGCGAGAGACCCAGTACTTC,CATSDRGRETQYF
.,TRBV2,TRBJ2-3,.,TGTGCCAGCAGCAATGACAGGGGAGGGGCTTTGATGAGGAATACGCAGTATTTT,CASSNDRGGALMRNTQYF
.,TRBV18,TRBJ1-6,.,TGTGCCAGCTCACCATTTTCGACAGATAATTCACCCCTCCACTTT,CASSPFSTDNSPLHF
.,TRBV27,TRBJ1-2,.,TGTGCCAGCAGTCCCAACCCAGGGTTCAATGGCTACACCTTC,CASSPNPGFNGYTF
once,TRBV14,TRBJ1-2,TRBD1,TGTGCCAGCAGCCAAGGAAGAATCAGGGGGCTTCGAGATGGCTACACCTTC,CASSQGRIRGLRDGYTF
.,TRBV24-1,TRBJ2-3,TRBD2,TGTGCCACCAGCGCGACTAGCGGGGGCACGCAGTATTTT,CATSATSGGTQYF
once,TRBV18,TRBJ1-1,.,TGTGCCAGCTCACCACAGTTCGGGGTGAACACTGAAGCTTTCTTT,CASSPQFGVNTEAFF
.,TRBV6-5,TRBJ1-2,TRBD1,TGTGCCAGCAGACGACAGGGGGGCTACACCTTC,CASRRQGGYTF
.,TRBV29-1,TRBJ1-1,.,TGCAGCGCTGAGGGGGGTAACACTGAAGCTTTCTTT,CSAEGGNTEAFF
once,TRBV29-1,TRBJ2-3,.,TGCAGCGCCTCAGGGGTTGTGAATACGCAGTATTTT,CSASGVVNTQYF